This T cell receptor (beta chain) emerged from a study of shared clonotypes between healthy human individuals. At the level of the study: Every donor yielded three CD4 naive, three CD4 memory, two CD8 naive and one CD8 memory plate. Study outcomes and limitations: Rarefaction revealed incomplete sorted-subset sequencing despite large depth. Non-shared clonotypes had lower generation probabilities than those shared by all four donors.

As to this clone: Its target is not known.

Investigators spread the genomic DNA of each subset evenly over several immunoSEQ plates. Repertoires were generated with immunoSEQ multiplex PCR, while TCRdb's copy carries only in-frame clones and drops some. The sample lists 2,500,000 or so clones, 90% to 95% occurring once. The CDR3 extends over 12 amino acids. CDR1 is MNHNY, CDR2 SVGAGI, per germline (reference sequence). V lost 11 bases to trimming and J lost 11 bases, with 21 bases between them. Sample: naive CD4+ T cells from PBMCs. Subset defined: CD45RA+ positively selected. The chain uses TRBV6-6 and TRBJ2-5, with D perhaps matching TRBD2 (6 bases). The sequence came from a man younger than 35 in good health. Some clones in this sample may be carry-over from other donors' samples. The chain's CDR3 is CAVGIGSREQYF. As DNA, the CDR3 is TGTGCCGTCGGAATAGGTTCTCGGGAGCAGTACTTC.